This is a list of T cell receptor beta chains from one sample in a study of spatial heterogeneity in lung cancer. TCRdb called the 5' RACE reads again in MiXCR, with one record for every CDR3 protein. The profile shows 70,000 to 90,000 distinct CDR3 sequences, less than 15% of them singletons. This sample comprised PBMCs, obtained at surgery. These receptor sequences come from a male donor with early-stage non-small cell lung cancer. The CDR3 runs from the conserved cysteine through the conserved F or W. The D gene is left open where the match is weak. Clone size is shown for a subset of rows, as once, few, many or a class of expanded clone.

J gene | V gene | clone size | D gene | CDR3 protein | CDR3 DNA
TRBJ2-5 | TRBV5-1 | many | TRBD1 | CASRTGTGAETQYF | TGCGCCAGCAGGACCGGGACAGGGGCTGAGACCCAGTACTTC
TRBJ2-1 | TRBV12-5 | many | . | CASGLAPGSVSYNEQFF | TGTGCTAGTGGTTTGGCCCCGGGGAGCGTCTCCTACAATGAGCAGTTCTTC
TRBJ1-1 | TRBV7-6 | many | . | CASSADSNTEAFF | TGTGCCAGCAGCGCGGACTCTAACACTGAAGCTTTCTTT
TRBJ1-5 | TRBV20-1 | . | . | CSAINGNQPQHF | TGCAGTGCTATTAATGGCAATCAGCCCCAGCATTTT
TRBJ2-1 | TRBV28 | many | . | CASSLGGSPSYNEQFF | TGTGCCAGCAGTTTAGGGGGATCCCCTTCCTACAATGAGCAGTTCTTC
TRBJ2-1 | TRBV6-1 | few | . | CASSEAIGQINNEQFF | TGTGCCAGCAGTGAAGCAATCGGACAGATTAACAATGAGCAGTTCTTC
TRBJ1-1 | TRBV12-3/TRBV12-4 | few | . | CASRSTGSSTEAFF | TGTGCCAGCAGGTCAACAGGGTCGAGCACTGAAGCTTTCTTT
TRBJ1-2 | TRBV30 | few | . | CASTSGIGAGYTF | TGTGCCTCTACTTCAGGGATAGGTGCTGGCTACACCTTC
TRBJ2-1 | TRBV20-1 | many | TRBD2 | CSARRTSGITAEQFF | TGCAGTGCTAGAAGGACTAGCGGGATCACTGCTGAGCAGTTCTTC
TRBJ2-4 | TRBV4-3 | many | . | CASSPNAVSNIQYF | TGCGCCAGCAGCCCTAATGCCGTGTCTAACATTCAGTACTTC
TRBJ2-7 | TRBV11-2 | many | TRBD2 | CASSRLAGASYEQYF | TGTGCCAGCAGTCGACTAGCGGGAGCGAGTTACGAGCAGTACTTC
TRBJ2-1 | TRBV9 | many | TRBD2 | CASSRGNLAGDGEQFF | TGTGCCAGCAGCCGGGGTAATCTAGCGGGAGACGGTGAGCAGTTCTTC
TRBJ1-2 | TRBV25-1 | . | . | CASSAAESYGYTF | TGTGCCAGCAGTGCCGCTGAATCCTATGGCTACACCTTC
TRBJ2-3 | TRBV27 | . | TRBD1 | CASSFRQGGTGGVNTQYF | TGTGCCAGCAGTTTCCGGCAAGGCGGGACAGGGGGTGTGAATACGCAGTATTTT
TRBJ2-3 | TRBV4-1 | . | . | CASSHREAPTDTQYF | TGCGCCAGCAGCCACCGTGAGGCCCCCACAGATACGCAGTATTTT
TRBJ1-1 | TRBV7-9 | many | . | CASSLVMGNTEAFF | TGTGCCAGCAGCTTAGTAATGGGGAACACTGAAGCTTTCTTT
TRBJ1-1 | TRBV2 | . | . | CASRADRVIGAFF | TGTGCCAGCAGAGCGGACAGAGTCATTGGGGCTTTCTTT
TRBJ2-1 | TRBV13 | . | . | CASSYSSYNEQFF | TGTGCCAGCAGCTATAGCTCCTACAATGAGCAGTTCTTC
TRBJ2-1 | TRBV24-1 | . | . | CATSDTGYNEQFF | TGTGCCACCAGTGATACGGGGTACAATGAGCAGTTCTTC
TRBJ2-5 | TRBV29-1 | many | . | CSVRTVGETQYF | TGCAGCGTTCGGACTGTGGGGGAGACCCAGTACTTC
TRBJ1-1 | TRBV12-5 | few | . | CASGVTGTEAFF | TGTGCTAGTGGAGTAACCGGGACCGAAGCTTTCTTT
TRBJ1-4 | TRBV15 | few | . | CATSRRQRTNEKLFF | TGTGCCACCAGCAGGCGACAGAGAACTAATGAAAAACTGTTTTTT
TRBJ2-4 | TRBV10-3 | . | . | CAISESKTVSNRDIQYF | TGTGCCATCAGTGAGTCGAAAACAGTCTCGAATAGAGACATTCAGTACTTC
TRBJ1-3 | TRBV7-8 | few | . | CASSQAGSGNTIYF | TGTGCCAGCAGCCAGGCGGGCAGCGGAAACACCATATATTTT
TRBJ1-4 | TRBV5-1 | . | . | CASSLKSSNEKLFF | TGCGCCAGCAGCTTGAAGAGTTCTAATGAAAAACTGTTTTTT
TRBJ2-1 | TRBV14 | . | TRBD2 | CASSNGLVWGNEQFF | TGTGCCAGCAGTAACGGACTAGTTTGGGGCAATGAGCAGTTCTTC
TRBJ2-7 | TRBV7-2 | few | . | CASSLYTEQYF | TGTGCCAGCAGCTTATATACCGAGCAGTACTTC
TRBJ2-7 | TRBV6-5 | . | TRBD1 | CASSYSGTGSLEQYF | TGTGCCAGCAGTTACTCCGGGACAGGGTCGCTCGAGCAGTACTTC
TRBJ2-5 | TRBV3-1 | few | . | CASSQMVGEIAHETQYF | TGTGCCAGCAGCCAAATGGTCGGCGAAATAGCACACGAGACCCAGTACTTC
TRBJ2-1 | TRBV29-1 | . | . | CSVVLRGAQSYNEQFF | TGCAGCGTTGTCTTACGGGGGGCTCAGTCCTACAATGAGCAGTTCTTC
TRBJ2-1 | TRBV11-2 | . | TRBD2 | CASSPLEGELAVFISYNEQFF | TGTGCCAGCAGCCCTCTCGAAGGGGAGCTAGCGGTTTTTATCTCCTACAATGAGCAGTTCTTC